This TCR beta chain was recorded in a study of blood T cell repertoires in COVID-19. Study information: Whether acute or convalescent, the COVID-19 samples came from the United States, Italy and Spain. Sample material is recorded as cDNA or gDNA derived from T cells, B-cell-depleted T cells, or PBMCs.

Germline values: CDR1 MNHEY, CDR2 SVGAGI. This CDR3 is 14 amino acids long. V gave up 6 bases and J gave up 2 bases; unmatched junction bases: 7. Per the study methods: Quantification of nucleated cells was approximated via reference gene primer amplification. Clones were sequenced by immunoSEQ multiplex PCR, and TCRdb holds only the in-frame ones, with some missing. D and trimming were read from the DNA, whereas the V and J calls and clone size are those reported in that table. The sample lists some 120,000 clones, about three quarters occurring once. Sequenced: peripheral blood. The chain carries TRBV6-5 and TRBJ2-7; 7 nucleotides line up with TRBD1. This receptor was taken from a woman aged 70-85 years with acute or convalescent COVID-19. CDR3 region: CASRMTGLAYEQYF. The CDR3 DNA reads as TGTGCCAGCAGAATGACAGGGTTGGCCTACGAGCAGTACTTC.